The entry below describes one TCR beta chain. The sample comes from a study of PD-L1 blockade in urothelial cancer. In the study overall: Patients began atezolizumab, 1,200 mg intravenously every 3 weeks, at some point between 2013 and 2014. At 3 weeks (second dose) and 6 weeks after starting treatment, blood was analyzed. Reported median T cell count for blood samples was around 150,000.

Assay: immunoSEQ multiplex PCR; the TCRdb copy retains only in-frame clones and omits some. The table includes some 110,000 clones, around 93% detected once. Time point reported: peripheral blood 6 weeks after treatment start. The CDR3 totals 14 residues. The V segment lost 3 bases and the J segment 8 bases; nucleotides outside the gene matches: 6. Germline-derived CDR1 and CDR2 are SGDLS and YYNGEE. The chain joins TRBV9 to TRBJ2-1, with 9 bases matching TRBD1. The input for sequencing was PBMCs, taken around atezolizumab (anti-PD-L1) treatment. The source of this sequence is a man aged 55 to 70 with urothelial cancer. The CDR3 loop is CASSGQQGAHEQFF. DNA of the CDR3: TGTGCCAGCAGCGGCCAACAGGGGGCTCATGAGCAGTTCTTC.